The 23 T cell receptor beta chains below all came from one sample that was sequenced in a study of glioma-infiltrating T cells. The iRepertoire nested amplicon-rescue multiplex PCR amplified TCR alpha and beta CDR3s from RNA. One entry per CDR3 protein results from TCRdb running MiXCR on the multiplex PCR reads. Of a few hundred thousand distinct CDR3 sequences in the sample, approximately 42% were seen once. The sequencing sample was made of glioma tissue, nonneoplastic brain tissue, or PBMCs (not recorded which). Receptor source: a human donor with low-grade glioma or glioblastoma, undergoing nonglioma brain surgery, or in good health (not recorded which).

The chain couples TRBV18 to TRBJ1-3; tentatively, D is TRBD1 (5 bases). Trimming removed 1 base from V and 1 base from J, with 8 bases in between. Germline V CDR1 and CDR2: KGHSH, LQKENI. The CDR3 sequence is 15 residues long. The CDR3 sequence: CASSPRGVSGNTIYF. Written as DNA, the CDR3 is TGTGCCAGCTCACCACGGGGGGTATCTGGAAACACCATATATTTT.

This sequence joins TRBV18 and TRBJ2-4; possible D gene TRBD2, 5 bases. Germline-derived CDR1 and CDR2 are KGHSH and LQKENI. The germline V and J ends were trimmed by 2 bases and 3 bases, with 11 bases remaining between them. The CDR3 sequence is 15 residues long. The CDR3 coding sequence is TGTGCCAGCTCACCAGCAGAGGGCTACAAAAACATTCAGTACTTC. Its protein product is CASSPAEGYKNIQYF.

Written as DNA, the CDR3 is TGTGCCAGCAGCTTAACCCCCTCACAGGCTTATAGGGCAGATACGCAGTATTTT. This sequence encodes CASSLTPSQAYRADTQYF. V is TRBV7-2 and J is TRBJ2-3, with a tentative D call TRBD1 (5 bases). The CDR3 spans 18 residues. Germline values: CDR1 SGHTA, CDR2 FQGNSA. The ends were cut back, 2 bases at V and 4 bases at J, with 22 bases in the middle.

This clonotype was detected only a few times. The chain has TRBV20-1 and TRBJ2-5; TRBD2 is a possible D gene (6 bases). Germline V lookup: CDR1 DFQATT, CDR2 SNEGSKA (reference sequence). V was trimmed by 3 bases and J by 1 base, leaving 9 bases between them. The CDR3 is 13 amino acids. The chain's CDR3 is CSARVGGQETQYF. The CDR3 DNA sequence: TGCAGTGCTAGGGTGGGAGGCCAAGAGACCCAGTACTTC.

CDR3 amino acids: CASTPGGTDTQYF. The DNA of the CDR3 is TGTGCCAGCACGCCCGGGGGAACAGATACGCAGTATTTT. The rearrangement joins TRBV6-1 to TRBJ2-3, with D perhaps TRBD2 (6 bases). V was clipped by 7 bases and J by 3 bases, with 11 bases between them. Germline assignment: CDR1 MNHNS and CDR2 SASEGT. The CDR3 totals 13 residues.

Comments on this clonotype: A much larger clone is a single base away; this may be a read error. The chain joins TRBV28 to TRBJ1-1, with D possibly being TRBD1 (6 bases). The CDR3 has 13 residues. From germline, CDR1 is MDHEN and CDR2 SYDVKM. The chain's CDR3 is CVSLGGLNTEAFF. The CDR3 DNA reads TGTGTCAGCTTGGGGGGGCTGAACACTGAAGCTTTCTTT.

The CDR3 loop is CASSHSSGSGNEQFF. CDR3 in DNA: TGCGCCAGCAGCCATTCTAGCGGGAGTGGCAATGAGCAGTTCTTC. The chain employs TRBV4-1 and TRBJ2-1; 10 bases agree with TRBD2. The CDR3 has 15 residues. Germline V CDR1 and CDR2: MGHRA, YSYEKL. V gave up 3 bases and J gave up 6 bases; unmatched junction bases: 5.

The chain couples TRBV9 to TRBJ1-5; D remains ambiguous. Trimming cost V 3 bases and J 5 bases, with 9 bases left between them. The length of the CDR3 is 13 residues. The V gene's germline CDR1 is SGDLS and CDR2 YYNGEE. The CDR3 sequence: CASSGLSDQPQHF. The CDR3 coding sequence is TGTGCCAGCAGCGGGTTGAGCGATCAGCCCCAGCATTTT.

The chain combines TRBV28 with TRBJ2-7; the D gene is possibly TRBD2 (5 bases). The CDR3 runs 14 residues. With 3 bases removed from V and 6 bases from J, the gap between germline ends came to 15 bases. CDR1 MDHEN and CDR2 SYDVKM come from the germline V gene. The DNA of the CDR3 is TGTGCCAGCAGTTTCGAGGGCGGAGGCGGCGAGCAGTACTTC. This encodes CASSFEGGGGEQYF.

Regarding this clonotype: A much larger clonotype is one base distant, so this may be a read error. The rearrangement uses TRBV28 and TRBJ2-5; possible D gene TRBD2, 5 bases. Germline V lookup: CDR1 MDHEN, CDR2 SYDVKM. There are 14 residues in the CDR3. The CDR3 here is CASSSAEPTESQYF. In DNA form, the CDR3 reads TGTGCCAGCAGTTCAGCGGAGCCAACGGAGAGCCAGTACTTC.

Regarding this clonotype: This may be a read error, as it is one base from a much larger clone. The chain carries TRBV27 and TRBJ1-1; perhaps TRBD1 as D (6 bases). Per the germline V gene, CDR1 is MNHEY and CDR2 is SMNVEV (reference sequence). This CDR3 is built from 17 residues. In DNA form, the CDR3 reads TGTGCCAGCAGTTACTCGCTAGGGGGACCGGCGAACACTGAAGCTCTCTTT. Amino acid sequence: CASSYSLGGPANTEALF.

The V gene is TRBV20-1, the J gene TRBJ2-1, with TRBD2 matching over 10 bases. The CDR3 has 16 amino acids. V shed 5 bases and J 0 bases; nucleotides not matched to a gene: 7. Germline V gene lookup returns CDR1 DFQATT and CDR2 SNEGSKA (reference sequence). The CDR3 reads CSAAGLAALSYNEQFF. CDR3 DNA sequence: TGCAGTGCTGCTGGACTAGCGGCCCTCTCCTACAATGAGCAGTTCTTC.

This clonotype was seen more than once but under ten times. The CDR3 protein is CASTSWTSGTYEQYF. DNA for the CDR3: TGTGCCAGCACGTCCTGGACTAGCGGAACCTACGAGCAGTACTTC. The chain carries TRBV28 and TRBJ2-7; 10 bases fit TRBD2. The CDR3 sequence is 15 residues long. J lost 2 bases, V lost 7 bases, and 8 bases had no gene match. CDR1 and CDR2 from the germline V gene are MDHEN and SYDVKM. Supplemented by reference TRBV28 and TRBJ2-7, the full variable domain reads DVKVTQSSRYLVKRTGEKVFLECVQDMDHENMFWYRQDPGLGLRLIYFSYDVKMKEKGDIPEGYSVSREKKERFSLILESASTNQTSMYLCASTSWTSGTYEQYFGPGTRLTVT.

The chain employs TRBV5-5 and TRBJ2-5, with D unresolved. Germline CDR1 SGHKS, CDR2 YYEKEE (reference sequence). V lost 8 bases, J lost 0 bases, and 5 bases lay in between. The CDR3 spans 11 residues. CDR3 loop: CASMYQETQYF. CDR3 coding DNA: TGTGCCAGTATGTACCAAGAGACCCAGTACTTC.

This clonotype was seen ten or more times. The CDR3 region has the DNA TGTGCCAGCAGTAGGACCGGAGACGTAGATACGCAGTATTTT. This encodes CASSRTGDVDTQYF. V is TRBV6-2 or TRBV6-3 and J is TRBJ2-3, with D uncertain. V lost 5 bases and J 5 bases, leaving 14 bases between the germline ends. Germline V gene lookup returns CDR1 MNHEY and CDR2 SVGEGT. CDR3 length: 14 amino acids.

The rearrangement uses TRBV9 and TRBJ1-2; no reliable D call. The CDR3 has 13 amino acids. CDR1 is SGDLS, CDR2 YYNGEE, per germline. The V end lost 0 bases, the J end lost 2 bases, and 5 bases lay between the germline ends. CDR3 sequence (DNA): TGTGCCAGCAGCGTAGGGTACAACTATGGCTACACCTTC. Its protein is CASSVGYNYGYTF.

The chain uses TRBV5-4 and TRBJ2-1; 13 bases are shared with TRBD2. Germline V gives CDR1 SGHNT, CDR2 YYREEE (reference sequence). The CDR3 runs 16 residues. Trimming at V came to 0 bases and at J to 7 bases, leaving 4 bases not matched to a gene. The CDR3 DNA follows: TGTGCCAGCAGCTTGGGGGGACTAGCGGGATGGAATGAGCAGTTCTTC. Its protein product is CASSLGGLAGWNEQFF.

The rearrangement joins TRBV20-1 to TRBJ2-1; D unclear. V lost 6 bases and J 0 bases, leaving 15 bases between the germline ends. Germline values: CDR1 DFQATT, CDR2 SNEGSKA (reference sequence). There are 15 residues in the CDR3. The CDR3 loop is CSASRGPNSYNEQFF. Written as DNA, the CDR3 is TGCAGTGCAAGCCGTGGGCCGAACTCCTACAATGAGCAGTTCTTC.

In this sample, this clonotype turned up many times. The chain uses TRBV25-1 and TRBJ1-2; no reliable D call. Germline loops: CDR1 MGHDK, CDR2 SYGVNS. This CDR3 has 13 residues. V lost 6 bases and J 6 bases, leaving 14 bases between the germline ends. The CDR3: CASRSGPLDGYTF. CDR3 DNA: TGTGCCAGCAGATCCGGGCCCCTGGATGGCTACACCTTC.

This clonotype was counted a few times. This rearrangement joins TRBV4-2 to TRBJ2-2; possible D gene TRBD2, 6 bases. The germline V gene encodes CDR1 LGHNA and CDR2 YNFKEQ. Trimming removed 0 bases from V and 5 bases from J, with 16 bases in between. CDR3 length: 17 amino acids. The CDR3 sequence: CASSQESSASGTGELFF. The DNA for the CDR3 is TGTGCCAGCAGCCAAGAATCTAGCGCTTCGGGGACCGGGGAGCTGTTTTTT.

This clonotype was counted many times. The chain joins TRBV15 to TRBJ2-1; no clear D. With 1 base removed from V and 0 bases from J, the gap between germline ends came to 10 bases. The CDR3 totals 16 residues. Germline V lookup: CDR1 LNHNV, CDR2 YYDKDF (reference sequence). CDR3 sequence reads: CATSRGHQSSYNEQFF. The CDR3 bases are TGTGCCACCAGCAGAGGCCATCAGAGCTCCTACAATGAGCAGTTCTTC.

In its sample, this clonotype was seen a few times. The chain joins TRBV7-6 to TRBJ2-7; D is unresolved. The CDR3 covers 17 residues. Germline V gene data show CDR1 as SGHVS and CDR2 as FNYEAQ. V was shortened by 3 bases and J by 4 bases, with 22 bases between the two germline ends. CDR3 residues: CASSFREQKDFGYEQYF. The DNA for the CDR3 is TGTGCCAGCAGCTTTAGGGAACAGAAGGATTTTGGGTACGAGCAGTACTTC.

Concerning this clonotype: It may be a read error: a sequence one base away is much more abundant. The J gene is TRBJ1-1, the V gene TRBV20-1; D ambiguous. The V gene's germline CDR1 is DFQATT and CDR2 SNEGSKA (reference sequence). The CDR3 consists of 11 residues. The CDR3 loop reads CSAYSDTEDFF. In DNA form, the CDR3 reads TGCAGTGCTTACTCAGACACTGAAGATTTCTTT.